Each of the 23 T cell receptor beta chains below was sequenced from the same sample in a study of T cell responses to AZD1222 COVID-19 vaccine. Sequenced by immunoSEQ multiplex PCR; TCRdb stores in-frame clones only, minus some. Counted here are about 120,000 clones, about 91% occurring once; the ten biggest clones make up around 5%. The sequencing used peripheral blood, collected on day 0 of AZD1222 vaccination. These receptors came from an adult in good health.

CDR3 protein: CASSLGDTEAFF. The CDR3, as DNA: TGTGCCAGTAGTCTGGGGGACACTGAAGCTTTCTTT. The chain couples TRBV19 to TRBJ1-1; a possible D gene is TRBD1 (5 bases). The CDR3 spans 12 residues. The germline V gene has CDR1 LNHDA and CDR2 SQIVND (reference sequence). Trimming stripped 5 bases from V and 3 bases from J, with 7 bases between.

This clone was recorded only once. The chain joins TRBV12-3 or TRBV12-4 to TRBJ1-1; unclear D gene. V was shortened by 2 bases and J by 1 base, with 5 bases between the two germline ends. The CDR3 is 13 amino acids. CDR3 nucleotide sequence: TGTGCCAGCAGTTTATCCCAGAACACTGAAGCTTTCTTT. Its protein is CASSLSQNTEAFF.

V usage is TRBV27 and J usage is TRBJ2-6; D unresolved. Per germline, CDR1 MNHEY and CDR2 SMNVEV (reference sequence). The V and J ends lost 5 bases and 0 bases respectively, with 5 bases between them. The CDR3 is 14 amino acids. The CDR3 bases are TGTGCCAGCAGTGGTTTCTCTGGGGCCAACGTCCTGACTTTC. Translating gives CASSGFSGANVLTF.

The chain uses TRBV19 and TRBJ1-2; D gene ambiguous. This CDR3 contains 14 residues. CDR1 is LNHDA, CDR2 SQIVND, per germline (reference sequence). With 3 bases removed from V and 5 bases from J, the gap between germline ends came to 13 bases. CDR3 sequence reads: CASSIRVPDYGYTF. The CDR3, as DNA: TGTGCCAGTAGTATCCGGGTCCCGGATTATGGCTACACCTTC.

The J gene is TRBJ1-5, the V gene TRBV3-1 (or the pseudogene TRBV3-2); weak D call: TRBD1 (5 bases). The V end was cut by 0 bases, the J end by 10 bases, with 16 bases between. The CDR3 spans 15 residues. Looked up from germline, CDR1 is LGHDT and CDR2 is YNNKEL (reference sequence). CDR3: CASSQDLAGGRPQHF. Here the CDR3 DNA reads TGTGCCAGCAGCCAAGATCTAGCGGGGGGGAGACCCCAGCATTTT.

This chain connects TRBV19 to TRBJ2-5, with unresolved D. CDR1 and CDR2 from the germline V gene are LNHDA and SQIVND (reference sequence). The CDR3 covers 14 residues. The ends were cut back, 1 base at V and 9 bases at J, with 15 bases in the middle. DNA of the CDR3: TGTGCCAGTAGTATAGGGGCGGCACCTGAGGCCCAGTACTTC. Protein: CASSIGAAPEAQYF.

The V and J genes are TRBV4-1 and TRBJ1-5; D gene uncertain. The CDR3 consists of 12 residues. V gave up 1 base and J gave up 4 bases, with 2 bases separating them. CDR1 is MGHRA, CDR2 YSYEKL, per germline. This chain's CDR3 is CASSQANQPQHF. CDR3 nucleotides: TGCGCCAGCAGCCAAGCGAATCAGCCCCAGCATTTT.

The rearrangement uses TRBV2 and TRBJ2-7; 8 nucleotides match TRBD1. CDR1 and CDR2 (germline): SNHLY, FYNNEI. The ends lost 8 bases at V and 0 bases at J; junction bases unmatched: 9. The CDR3 loop spans 15 amino acids. The CDR3, as DNA: TGTGCCAGCTTGGTCCGGGACAGGCGCTCCTACGAGCAGTACTTC. Its translation: CASLVRDRRSYEQYF.

The J gene is TRBJ1-1, the V gene TRBV5-1; 8 bases align to TRBD1. With 4 bases clipped from V and 7 bases from J, the junction kept 6 bases outside the gene matches. CDR1 and CDR2 (germline): SGHRS, YFSETQ. CDR3 length: 13 residues. The CDR3 bases are TGCGCCAGCAGCCGGGGGGACAGGAGTGAAGCTTTCTTT. Its protein product is CASSRGDRSEAFF.

The chain uses TRBV28 and TRBJ1-5; D unclear. The CDR3 runs 16 residues. Germline CDR1 and CDR2: MDHEN and SYDVKM. V was pared by 3 bases and J by 0 bases, with 12 bases between. The CDR3 loop is CASSFLRGTSNQPQHF. The CDR3 DNA is TGTGCCAGCAGTTTCTTGCGGGGAACTAGCAATCAGCCCCAGCATTTT.

This sequence joins TRBV19 and TRBJ2-1; possibly TRBD2 for D (7 bases). This CDR3 has 14 residues. Per the germline V gene, CDR1 is LNHDA and CDR2 is SQIVND (reference sequence). V lost 3 bases, J lost 7 bases, and 13 bases lay in between. CDR3 DNA sequence: TGTGCCAGTAGTATGAACAGGGAGGGGAATGAGCAGTTCTTC. This translates into CASSMNREGNEQFF. The whole variable domain, remainder taken from reference TRBV19 and TRBJ2-1, is DGGITQSPKYLFRKEGQNVTLSCEQNLNHDAMYWYRQDPGQGLRLIYYSQIVNDFQKGDIAEGYSVSREKKESFPLTVTSAQKNPTAFYLCASSMNREGNEQFFGPGTRLTVL.

This clone was counted only a few times. This rearrangement joins TRBV6-1 to TRBJ1-5; tentatively, D is TRBD1 (5 bases). V lost 4 bases to trimming and J lost 5 bases, with 18 bases between them. Looked up from germline, CDR1 is MNHNS and CDR2 is SASEGT. The CDR3 has 16 amino acids. CDR3: CASSAPGLRFDQPQHF. The CDR3 nucleotides are TGTGCCAGCAGTGCCCCAGGGTTAAGATTCGATCAGCCCCAGCATTTT.

CDR3 bases: TGTGCCAGCTCACCACCTGGGACCGATGAAGCTTTCTTT. Translating it yields CASSPPGTDEAFF. The chain recombines TRBV18 with TRBJ1-1, with a possible D match to TRBD1 (5 bases). Germline V CDR1 and CDR2: KGHSH, LQKENI. The CDR3 runs to 13 residues. Trimming cost V 0 bases and J 7 bases, with 9 bases left between them.

The chain couples TRBV4-1 to TRBJ1-2, with no clear D. The germline gives CDR1 MGHRA, CDR2 YSYEKL. The CDR3 consists of 15 residues. The V end lost 0 bases, the J end lost 7 bases, and 15 bases lay between the germline ends. The CDR3 sequence: CASSQEFGMVSGYTF. The CDR3 DNA sequence: TGCGCCAGCAGCCAAGAATTCGGCATGGTTAGTGGCTACACCTTC.

This sequence joins TRBV5-8 and TRBJ1-3; weak D call: TRBD1 (6 bases). Trimming shortened V by 3 bases and J by 4 bases, and 26 bases separated the two germline ends. The CDR3 contains 19 residues. The V gene's germline CDR1 is SGHTS and CDR2 YDEGEE. CDR3 amino acids: CASSSNPGDLRAIGNTIYF. CDR3 sequence (DNA): TGTGCCAGCAGCTCAAATCCAGGGGACTTGAGGGCGATCGGAAACACCATATATTTT.

CDR3 residues: CASTDRQSSGNTIYF. The CDR3 DNA is TGTGCCAGTACCGATCGACAGAGCTCTGGAAACACCATATATTTT. The rearrangement links TRBV19 to TRBJ1-3; tentative D call: TRBD1 (5 bases). The CDR3 has 15 residues. V shed 7 bases and J shed 0 bases, with 13 bases lying between them. Germline CDR1 is LNHDA and CDR2 is SQIVND (reference sequence).

The chain employs TRBV7-2 and TRBJ1-3; D is ambiguous. Germline V lookup: CDR1 SGHTA, CDR2 FQGNSA. The CDR3 contains 16 residues. Trimming removed 2 bases at V and 0 bases at J, with 11 bases between. CDR3 region: CASSLREGNSGNTIYF. The CDR3 DNA reads as TGTGCCAGCAGCTTACGGGAGGGAAACTCTGGAAACACCATATATTTT.

The genes are TRBV19 and TRBJ1-2, with D possibly matching TRBD1 (5 bases). The CDR3 runs to 13 residues. Between the trimmed V and J ends, which lost 4 bases and 5 bases, there was a span of 11 bases. Per the germline V gene, CDR1 is LNHDA and CDR2 is SQIVND (reference sequence). CDR3: CASSKLTAYGYTF. The CDR3 DNA is TGTGCCAGTAGTAAGCTGACAGCTTATGGCTACACCTTC.

The chain employs TRBV7-9 and TRBJ2-7; D gene uncertain. V lost 8 bases and J 1 base, leaving 12 bases between the germline ends. The CDR3 runs to 13 residues. Germline values: CDR1 SEHNR, CDR2 FQNEAQ (reference sequence). CDR3 amino acids: CASAGGRSYEQYF. CDR3 DNA sequence: TGTGCCAGCGCCGGCGGAAGATCCTACGAGCAGTACTTC.

The chain recombines TRBV6-1 with TRBJ1-2; 8 bases line up with TRBD1. V shed 6 bases and J 2 bases; nucleotides not matched to a gene: 5. Germline V lookup: CDR1 MNHNS, CDR2 SASEGT. This CDR3 spans 14 amino acids. The CDR3 nucleotides are TGTGCCAGCAGCAGAGGACAGGGAAACTATGGCTACACCTTC. Amino acids: CASSRGQGNYGYTF.

The genes are TRBV9 and TRBJ1-1; D not certain. This CDR3 contains 14 residues. Germline-derived CDR1 and CDR2 are SGDLS and YYNGEE. V was cut by 2 bases and J by 0 bases, with 8 bases left in between. DNA of the CDR3: TGTGCCAGCAGCGTTATCGGGATGAACACTGAAGCTTTCTTT. Amino acid sequence: CASSVIGMNTEAFF.

The chain has TRBV24-1 and TRBJ2-2, with D possibly being TRBD1 or TRBD2 (5 bases each). Germline-derived CDR1 and CDR2 are KGHDR and SFDVKD. V shed 5 bases and J shed 8 bases, with 23 bases lying between them. The CDR3 loop spans 17 amino acids. The CDR3 loop reads CATSALDRDGPPGELFF. In DNA, the CDR3 is TGTGCCACCAGTGCCCTTGACCGGGACGGCCCGCCTGGGGAGCTGTTTTTT.

The chain couples TRBV9 to TRBJ1-6; D remains unclear. Deletions cut 3 bases from V and 7 bases from J, with 11 bases between. The CDR3 spans 14 residues. CDR1 is SGDLS and CDR2 is YYNGEE in the germline V gene. This CDR3 reads CASSAGRQNSPLHF. CDR3 sequence (DNA): TGTGCCAGCAGCGCCGGCAGGCAAAATTCACCCCTCCACTTT. Filled out from reference TRBV9 and TRBJ1-6, the complete variable domain reads DSGVTQTPKHLITATGQRVTLRCSPRSGDLSVYWYQQSLDQGLQFLIQYYNGEERAKGNILERFSAQQFPDLHSELNLSSLELGDSALYFCASSAGRQNSPLHFGNGTRLTVT.